This entry features one T cell receptor beta chain sequence. The antigen is unknown. Germline CDR1 SGDLS, CDR2 YYNGEE. V lost 1 base, J lost 0 bases, and 8 bases lay in between. The CDR3 is 15 residues long. The protocol was immunoSEQ multiplex PCR, while the TCRdb copy is restricted to in-frame clones and leaves out a portion. The sample records about 28,000 clones, about 84% being singletons. The data derive from a study of OX40 agonist ivuxolimab in advanced cancers. General study findings and limits: Antigen specificity remained undetermined for the expanded peripheral T cells.

The chain has TRBV9 and TRBJ1-3; D is unclear. This receptor was obtained from an adult with an advanced solid tumor such as melanoma, head and neck, liver or kidney cancer. The sequences come from CD4+ or CD8+ T cells sorted from blood, collected in a trial of the OX40 agonist ivuxolimab. The CDR3 DNA reads TGTGCCAGCAGCGTATTGGAGGGCTCTGGAAACACCATATATTTT. This sequence encodes CASSVLEGSGNTIYF.